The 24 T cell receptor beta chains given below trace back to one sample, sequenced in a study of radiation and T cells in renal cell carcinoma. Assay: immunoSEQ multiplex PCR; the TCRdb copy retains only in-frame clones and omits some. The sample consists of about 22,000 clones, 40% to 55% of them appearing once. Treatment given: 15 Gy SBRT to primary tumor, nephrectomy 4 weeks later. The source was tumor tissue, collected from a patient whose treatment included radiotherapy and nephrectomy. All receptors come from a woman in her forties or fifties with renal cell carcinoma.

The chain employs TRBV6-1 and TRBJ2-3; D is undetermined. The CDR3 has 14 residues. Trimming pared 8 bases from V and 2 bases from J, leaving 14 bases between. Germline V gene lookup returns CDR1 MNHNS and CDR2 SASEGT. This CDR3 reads CASVEQRVTDTQYF. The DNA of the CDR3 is TGTGCCAGCGTCGAACAAAGAGTCACAGATACGCAGTATTTT.

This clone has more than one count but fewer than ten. The CDR3 DNA is TGTGCCAGCAGCCTTGGACAGGGGTTCCACACCGGGGAGCTGTTTTTT. It yields the protein CASSLGQGFHTGELFF. The V gene is TRBV7-9, the J gene TRBJ2-2; the match to TRBD1 covers 9 bases. CDR1 and CDR2 (germline): SEHNR, FQNEAQ (reference sequence). The ends lost 5 bases at V and 3 bases at J; junction bases unmatched: 7. CDR3 size: 16 residues. Full variable domain (remainder filled in from reference TRBV7-9 and TRBJ2-2): DTGVSQNPRHKITKRGQNVTFRCDPISEHNRLYWYRQTLGQGPEFLTYFQNEAQLEKSRLLSDRFSAERPKGSFSTLEIQRTEQGDSAMYLCASSLGQGFHTGELFFGEGSRLTVL.

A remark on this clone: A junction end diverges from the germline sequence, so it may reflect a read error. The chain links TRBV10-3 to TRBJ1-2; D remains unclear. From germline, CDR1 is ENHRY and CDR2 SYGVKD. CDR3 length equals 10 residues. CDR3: CASSRGGYTF. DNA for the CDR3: TGTGCCAGCAGTCGAGGGGGCTACACCTTC.

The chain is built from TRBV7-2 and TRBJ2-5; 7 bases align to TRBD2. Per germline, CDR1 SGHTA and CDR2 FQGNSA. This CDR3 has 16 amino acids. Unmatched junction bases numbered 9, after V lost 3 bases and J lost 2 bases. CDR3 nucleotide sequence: TGTGCCAGCAGCTTGGTTCCGGGAGGCGGACAAGAGACCCAGTACTTC. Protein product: CASSLVPGGGQETQYF.

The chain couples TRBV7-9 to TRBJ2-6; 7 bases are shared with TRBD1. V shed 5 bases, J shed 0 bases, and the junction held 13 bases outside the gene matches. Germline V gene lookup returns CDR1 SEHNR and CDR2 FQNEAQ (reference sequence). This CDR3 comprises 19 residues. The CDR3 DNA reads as TGTGCCAGCAGCCAACCTCGACAGGGAGTAACCTCTGGGGCCAACGTCCTGACTTTC. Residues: CASSQPRQGVTSGANVLTF.

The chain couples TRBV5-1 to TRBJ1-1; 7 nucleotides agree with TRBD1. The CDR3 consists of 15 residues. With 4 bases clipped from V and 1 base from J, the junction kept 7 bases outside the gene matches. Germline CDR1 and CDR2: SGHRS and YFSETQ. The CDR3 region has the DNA TGCGCCAGCAGCCCATCTCAGGGGGGGAACACTGAAGCTTTCTTT. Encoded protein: CASSPSQGGNTEAFF. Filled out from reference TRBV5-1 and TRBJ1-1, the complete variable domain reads KAGVTQTPRYLIKTRGQQVTLSCSPISGHRSVSWYQQTPGQGLQFLFEYFSETQRNKGNFPGRFSGRQFSNSRSEMNVSTLELGDSALYLCASSPSQGGNTEAFFGQGTRLTVV.

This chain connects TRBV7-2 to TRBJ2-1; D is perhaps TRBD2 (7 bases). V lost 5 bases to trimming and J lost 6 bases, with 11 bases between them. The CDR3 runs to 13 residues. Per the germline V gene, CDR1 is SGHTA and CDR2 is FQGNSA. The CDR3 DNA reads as TGTGCCAGCAGCGCCGCGGGGGCCAATGAGCAGTTCTTC. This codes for CASSAAGANEQFF.

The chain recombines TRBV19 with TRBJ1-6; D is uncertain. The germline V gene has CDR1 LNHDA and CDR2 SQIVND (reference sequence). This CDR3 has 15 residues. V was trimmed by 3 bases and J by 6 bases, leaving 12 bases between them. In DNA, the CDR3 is TGTGCCAGTAGTATCGGGAACAGTGGTAATTCACCCCTCCACTTT. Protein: CASSIGNSGNSPLHF.

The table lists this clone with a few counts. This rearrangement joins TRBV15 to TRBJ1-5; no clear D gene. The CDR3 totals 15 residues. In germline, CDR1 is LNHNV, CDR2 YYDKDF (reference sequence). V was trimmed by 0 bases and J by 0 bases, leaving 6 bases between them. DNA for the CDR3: TGTGCCACCAGCAGAGAGACTTCTAGCAATCAGCCCCAGCATTTT. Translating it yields CATSRETSSNQPQHF.

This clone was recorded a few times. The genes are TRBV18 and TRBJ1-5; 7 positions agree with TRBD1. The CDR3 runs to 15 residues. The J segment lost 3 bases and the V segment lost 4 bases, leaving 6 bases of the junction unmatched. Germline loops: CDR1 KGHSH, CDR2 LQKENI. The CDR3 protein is CASSRGQAFNQPQHF. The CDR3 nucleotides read TGTGCCAGCTCACGTGGACAGGCCTTCAATCAGCCCCAGCATTTT. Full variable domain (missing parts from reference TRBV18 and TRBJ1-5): NAGVMQNPRHLVRRRGQEARLRCSPMKGHSHVYWYRQLPEEGLKFMVYLQKENIIDESGMPKERFSAEFPKEGPSILRIQQVVRGDSAAYFCASSRGQAFNQPQHFGDGTRLSIL.

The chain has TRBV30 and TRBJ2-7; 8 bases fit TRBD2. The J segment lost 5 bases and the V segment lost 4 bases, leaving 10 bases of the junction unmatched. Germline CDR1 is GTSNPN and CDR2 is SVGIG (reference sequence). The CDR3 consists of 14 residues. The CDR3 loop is CAWTAAGVSNEQYF. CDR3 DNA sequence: TGTGCCTGGACAGCAGCGGGGGTTAGTAACGAGCAGTACTTC.

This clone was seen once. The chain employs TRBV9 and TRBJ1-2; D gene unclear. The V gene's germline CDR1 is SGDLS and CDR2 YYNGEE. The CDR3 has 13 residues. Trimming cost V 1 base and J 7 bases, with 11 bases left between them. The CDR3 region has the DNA TGTGCCAGCAGCGTATCCCAGTCGAGTGGCTACACCTTC. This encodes CASSVSQSSGYTF.

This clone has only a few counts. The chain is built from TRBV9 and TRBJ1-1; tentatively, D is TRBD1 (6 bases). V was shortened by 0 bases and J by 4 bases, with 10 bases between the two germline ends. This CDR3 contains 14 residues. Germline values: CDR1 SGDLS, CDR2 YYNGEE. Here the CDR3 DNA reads TGTGCCAGCAGCGTAGGTTCCAGGGGCACTGAAGCTTTCTTT. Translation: CASSVGSRGTEAFF. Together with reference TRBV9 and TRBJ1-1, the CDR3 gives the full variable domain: DSGVTQTPKHLITATGQRVTLRCSPRSGDLSVYWYQQSLDQGLQFLIQYYNGEERAKGNILERFSAQQFPDLHSELNLSSLELGDSALYFCASSVGSRGTEAFFGQGTRLTVV.

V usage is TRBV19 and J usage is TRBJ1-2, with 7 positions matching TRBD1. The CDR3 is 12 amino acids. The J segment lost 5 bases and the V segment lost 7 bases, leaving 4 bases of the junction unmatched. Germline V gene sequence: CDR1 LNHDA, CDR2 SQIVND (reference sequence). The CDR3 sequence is CASTHRGYGYTF. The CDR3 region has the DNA TGTGCCAGTACCCACAGGGGTTATGGCTACACCTTC.

Written as DNA, the CDR3 is TGTGCCAGCAGTTACTCGACCCAGGTTGCTGGGGGGAAGCAGTACTTC. It encodes CASSYSTQVAGGKQYF. The V gene is TRBV6-6, the J gene TRBJ2-7, with a tentative D call TRBD2 (6 bases). The CDR3 is 16 residues long. Germline CDR1 is MNHNY and CDR2 is SVGAGI (reference sequence). Trimming cost V 0 bases and J 8 bases, with 20 bases left between them.

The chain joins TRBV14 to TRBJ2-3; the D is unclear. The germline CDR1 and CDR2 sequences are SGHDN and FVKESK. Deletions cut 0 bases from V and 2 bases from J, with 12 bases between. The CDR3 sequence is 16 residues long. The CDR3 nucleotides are TGTGCCAGCAGCCAAGATCGCCAGCTGGCCACAGATACGCAGTATTTT. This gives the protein CASSQDRQLATDTQYF. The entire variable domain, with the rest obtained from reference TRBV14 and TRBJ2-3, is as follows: EAGVTQFPSHSVIEKGQTVTLRCDPISGHDNLYWYRRVMGKEIKFLLHFVKESKQDESGMPNNRFLAERTGGTYSTLKVQPAELEDSGVYFCASSQDRQLATDTQYFGPGTRLTVL.

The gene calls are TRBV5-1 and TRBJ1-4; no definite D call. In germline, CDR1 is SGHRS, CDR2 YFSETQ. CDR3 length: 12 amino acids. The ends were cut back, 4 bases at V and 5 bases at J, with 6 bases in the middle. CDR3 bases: TGCGCCAGCAGCCTTGGAAATGAAAAACTGTTTTTT. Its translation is CASSLGNEKLFF.

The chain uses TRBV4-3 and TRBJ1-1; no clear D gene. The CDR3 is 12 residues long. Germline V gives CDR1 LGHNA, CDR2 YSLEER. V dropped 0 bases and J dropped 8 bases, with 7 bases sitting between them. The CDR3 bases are TGCGCCAGCAGCCAAGACGCCCGGGAAGCTTTCTTT. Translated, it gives CASSQDAREAFF.

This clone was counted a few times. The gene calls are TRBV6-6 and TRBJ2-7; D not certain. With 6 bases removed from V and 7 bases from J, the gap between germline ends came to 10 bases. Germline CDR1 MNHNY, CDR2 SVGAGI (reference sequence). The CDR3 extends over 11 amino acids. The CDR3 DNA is TGTGCCAGCAGCCCCTCGTGGGAGCAGTACTTC. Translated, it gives CASSPSWEQYF.

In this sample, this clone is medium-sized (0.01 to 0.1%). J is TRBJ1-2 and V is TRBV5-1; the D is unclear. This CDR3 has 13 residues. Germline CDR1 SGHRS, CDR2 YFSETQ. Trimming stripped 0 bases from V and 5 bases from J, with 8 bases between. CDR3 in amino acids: CASSLDMGYGYTF. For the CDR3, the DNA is TGCGCCAGCAGCTTGGATATGGGGTATGGCTACACCTTC.

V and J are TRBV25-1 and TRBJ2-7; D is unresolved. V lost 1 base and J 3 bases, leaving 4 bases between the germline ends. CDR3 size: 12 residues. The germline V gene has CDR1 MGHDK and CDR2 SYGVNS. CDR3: CASSESVYEQYF. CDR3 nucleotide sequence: TGTGCCAGCAGTGAATCGGTCTACGAGCAGTACTTC.

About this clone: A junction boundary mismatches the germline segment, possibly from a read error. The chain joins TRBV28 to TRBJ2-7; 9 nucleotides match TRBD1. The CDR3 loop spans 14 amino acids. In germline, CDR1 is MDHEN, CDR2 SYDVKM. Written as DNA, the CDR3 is TGTGCCAGCAGTGGGACAGGGCTGTTAGGGGAGCGGTACTTC. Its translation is CASSGTGLLGERYF.

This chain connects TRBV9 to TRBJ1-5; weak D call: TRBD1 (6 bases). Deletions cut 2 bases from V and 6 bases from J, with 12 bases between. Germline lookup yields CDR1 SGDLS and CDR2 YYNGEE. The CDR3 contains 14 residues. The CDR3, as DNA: TGTGCCAGCAGCGTCACAGGGATGGTTCAGCCCCAGCATTTT. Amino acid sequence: CASSVTGMVQPQHF.

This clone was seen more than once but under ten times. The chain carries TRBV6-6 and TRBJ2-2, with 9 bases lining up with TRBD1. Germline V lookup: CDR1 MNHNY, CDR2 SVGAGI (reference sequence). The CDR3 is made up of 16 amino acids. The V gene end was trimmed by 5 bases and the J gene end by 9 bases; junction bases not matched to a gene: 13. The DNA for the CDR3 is TGTGCCAGCAGTCCTGGGACAGGGACCAGGAAGCGGGAGCTGTTTTTT. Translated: CASSPGTGTRKRELFF.